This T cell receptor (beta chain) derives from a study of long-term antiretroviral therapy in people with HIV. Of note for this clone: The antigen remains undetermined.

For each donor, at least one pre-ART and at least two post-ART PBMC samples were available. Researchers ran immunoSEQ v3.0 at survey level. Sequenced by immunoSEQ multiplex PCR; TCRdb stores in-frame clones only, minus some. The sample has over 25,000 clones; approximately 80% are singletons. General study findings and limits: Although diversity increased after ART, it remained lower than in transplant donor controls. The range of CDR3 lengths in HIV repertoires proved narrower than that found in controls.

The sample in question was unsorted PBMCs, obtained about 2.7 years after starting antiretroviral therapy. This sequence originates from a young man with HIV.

CDR3 residues: CASSLAEREAREEQYF. CDR3 bases: TGTGCCAGCAGCTTAGCTGAGCGGGAGGCCCGGGAGGAGCAGTACTTC. The V call is TRBV7-9, the J call TRBJ2-7; 9 nucleotides line up with TRBD2. V shed 0 bases, J shed 7 bases, and the junction held 10 bases outside the gene matches. The CDR3 loop spans 16 amino acids. The germline V gene encodes CDR1 SEHNR and CDR2 FQNEAQ (reference sequence).